Listed here is a single T cell receptor beta chain. This sample stems from a study of cytomegalovirus exposure and HLA in healthy donors. Looked up from germline, CDR1 is LNHNV and CDR2 is YYDKDF (reference sequence). This CDR3 is built from 17 residues. Germline trimming cut 5 bases from V and 4 bases from J; bases unmatched to any gene: 12. While unrecorded immune exposures were likely, the donors were nominally healthy when sampled. With 60 Vbeta and 13 Jbeta primers, the PCR was carried out. Here immunoSEQ multiplex PCR was the method, and the copy in TCRdb shows in-frame clones only, minus some. Of about 130,000 clones listed, more than 75% were seen once; the top ten hold roughly 13%.

V is TRBV15 and J is TRBJ2-1; 9 bases are a match to TRBD1. The sample taken for sequencing was PBMCs. The TCR was taken from a woman aged 55-70 years in good health and CMV-seropositive. The CDR3 DNA reads TGTGCCACCAGCCCCTACCGTGGGGGGACAGGGTACAATGAGCAGTTCTTC. It codes for CATSPYRGGTGYNEQFF.